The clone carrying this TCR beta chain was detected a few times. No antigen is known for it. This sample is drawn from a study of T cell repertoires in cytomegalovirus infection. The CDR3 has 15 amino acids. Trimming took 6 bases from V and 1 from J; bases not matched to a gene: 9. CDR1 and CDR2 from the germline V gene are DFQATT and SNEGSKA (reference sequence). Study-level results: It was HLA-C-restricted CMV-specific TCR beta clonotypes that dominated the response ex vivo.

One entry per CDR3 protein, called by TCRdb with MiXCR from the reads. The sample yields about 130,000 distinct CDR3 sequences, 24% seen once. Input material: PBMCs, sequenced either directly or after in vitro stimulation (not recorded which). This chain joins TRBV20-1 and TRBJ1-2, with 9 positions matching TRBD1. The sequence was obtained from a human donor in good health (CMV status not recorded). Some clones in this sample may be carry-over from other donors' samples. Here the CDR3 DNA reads TGCAGTGCAAGGTGGACAGGGGAAGTTAACTATGGCTACACCTTC. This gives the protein CSARWTGEVNYGYTF.